This T cell receptor beta chain comes out of a study of blood T cell repertoires in COVID-19. This clone has only one observation. Methods used by the authors: How many nucleated cells were present was estimated from reference gene primer amplification. Measured with immunoSEQ multiplex PCR; TCRdb has only the in-frame clones, and not every one. That table is the source of V, J and clone size, and D and trimming were worked out from the DNA. The repertoire has more than 300,000 clones, more than 85% of them found once; the top ten carry 0.8% to 0.9%. CDR3 length equals 15 residues. From germline, CDR1 is MNHNS and CDR2 SASEGT. V lost 2 bases and J lost 3; bases outside the gene matches: 1. Adults between about 18 and 95 years of age took part from more than 20 US areas. Self-reported history from a screening survey and questionnaire set each donor's cohort.

V gene TRBV6-1 combines with J gene TRBJ2-7; the match to TRBD2 covers 13 bases. The receptor was derived from a woman aged 40 to 49 who had been exposed to COVID-19. Sequenced input: PBMCs or T cells enriched from blood (not recorded which). CDR3 in amino acids: CASSERTSGSYEQYF. The CDR3 DNA reads TGTGCCAGCAGTGAAAGGACTAGCGGGAGCTACGAGCAGTACTTC.